This TCR beta chain is drawn from a study of T cells in Graves' hyperthyroidism and ophthalmopathy. CDR1 and CDR2 (germline): DFQATT, SNEGSKA (reference sequence). V was shortened by 0 bases and J by 8 bases, with 19 bases between the two germline ends. The CDR3 covers 16 residues. Points from the study as a whole: Through a model of 13 V-J features, ophthalmopathy was separated from stable hyperthyroidism.

Worth noting for this clonotype: What it binds is unknown.

RNA transcripts were the template for amplifying TCR beta CDR3 regions. Primed by the HTBI set, a first-round RT-PCR was run on the TCR CDR3. TCRdb re-called the multiplex PCR reads through MiXCR, storing one row per CDR3 protein. The data show approximately 640,000 distinct CDR3 sequences, 45% seen once. The J gene is TRBJ1-4, the V gene TRBV20-1, with a weak D call TRBD1 (5 bases). The source of this sequence is an adult man with Graves' disease, either hyperthyroidism or ophthalmopathy (not recorded which). The sample was peripheral blood or thyroid tissue (not recorded which). The CDR3 is CSARDHGGGTGEKLFF. In nucleotides, the CDR3 is TGCAGTGCTAGAGATCACGGGGGAGGCACCGGGGAAAAACTGTTTTTT.